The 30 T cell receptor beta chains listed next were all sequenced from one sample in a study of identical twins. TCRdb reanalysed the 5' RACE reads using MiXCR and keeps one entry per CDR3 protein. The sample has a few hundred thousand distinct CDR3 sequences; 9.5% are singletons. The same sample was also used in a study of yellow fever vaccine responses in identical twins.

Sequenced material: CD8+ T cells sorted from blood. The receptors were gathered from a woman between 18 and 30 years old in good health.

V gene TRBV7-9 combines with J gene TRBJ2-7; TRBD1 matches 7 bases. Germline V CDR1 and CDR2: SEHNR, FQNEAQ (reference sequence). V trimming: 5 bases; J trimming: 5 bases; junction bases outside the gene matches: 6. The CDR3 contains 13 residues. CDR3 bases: TGTGCCAGCAGCCCCACAGGGGTGGACGAGCAGTACTTC. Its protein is CASSPTGVDEQYF.

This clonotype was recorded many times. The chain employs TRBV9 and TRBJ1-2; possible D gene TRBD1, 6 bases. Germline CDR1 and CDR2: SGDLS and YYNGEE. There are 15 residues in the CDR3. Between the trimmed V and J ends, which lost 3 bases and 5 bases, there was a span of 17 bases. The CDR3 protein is CASSASRDIGYGYTF. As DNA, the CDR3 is TGTGCCAGCAGCGCAAGCCGGGACATTGGGTATGGCTACACCTTC.

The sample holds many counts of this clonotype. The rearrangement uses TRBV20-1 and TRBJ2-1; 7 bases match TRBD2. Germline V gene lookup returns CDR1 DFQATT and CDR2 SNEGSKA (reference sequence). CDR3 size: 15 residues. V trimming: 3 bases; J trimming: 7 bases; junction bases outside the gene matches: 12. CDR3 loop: CSARVMAGVSNEQFF. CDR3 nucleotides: TGCAGTGCTAGGGTGATGGCGGGAGTTTCGAATGAGCAGTTCTTC.

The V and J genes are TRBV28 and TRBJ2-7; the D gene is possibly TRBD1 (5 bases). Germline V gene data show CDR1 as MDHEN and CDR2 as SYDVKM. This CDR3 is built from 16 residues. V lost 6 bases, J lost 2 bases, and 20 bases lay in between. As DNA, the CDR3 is TGTGCCAGCAGCCGAACCTCAGGGATTAGGGCCTACGAGCAGTACTTC. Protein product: CASSRTSGIRAYEQYF.

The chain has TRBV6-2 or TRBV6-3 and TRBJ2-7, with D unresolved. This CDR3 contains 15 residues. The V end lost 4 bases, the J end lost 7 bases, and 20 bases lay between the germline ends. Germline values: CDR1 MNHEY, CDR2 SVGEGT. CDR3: CASSSFRQGFEEQYF. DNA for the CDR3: TGTGCCAGCAGTTCCTTCCGGCAAGGGTTTGAGGAGCAGTACTTC.

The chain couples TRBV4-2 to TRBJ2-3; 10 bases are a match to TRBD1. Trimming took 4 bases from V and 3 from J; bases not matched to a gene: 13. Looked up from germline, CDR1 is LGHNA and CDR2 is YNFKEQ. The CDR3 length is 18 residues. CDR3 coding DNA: TGTGCCAGCAGCCGTGTCGTATCCGGGACAGGGGAGACAGATACGCAGTATTTT. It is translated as CASSRVVSGTGETDTQYF.

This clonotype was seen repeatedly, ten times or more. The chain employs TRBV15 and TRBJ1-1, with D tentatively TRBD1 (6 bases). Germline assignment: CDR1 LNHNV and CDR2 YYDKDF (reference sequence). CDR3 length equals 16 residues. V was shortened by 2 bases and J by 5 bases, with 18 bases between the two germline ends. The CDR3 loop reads CATSRPGWGRGTEAFF. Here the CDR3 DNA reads TGTGCCACCAGCAGACCCGGTTGGGGGCGCGGGACTGAAGCTTTCTTT. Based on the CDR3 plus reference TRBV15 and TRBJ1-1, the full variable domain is DAMVIQNPRYQVTQFGKPVTLSCSQTLNHNVMYWYQQKSSQAPKLLFHYYDKDFNNEADTPDNFQSRRPNTSFCFLDIRSPGLGDTAMYLCATSRPGWGRGTEAFFGQGTRLTVV.

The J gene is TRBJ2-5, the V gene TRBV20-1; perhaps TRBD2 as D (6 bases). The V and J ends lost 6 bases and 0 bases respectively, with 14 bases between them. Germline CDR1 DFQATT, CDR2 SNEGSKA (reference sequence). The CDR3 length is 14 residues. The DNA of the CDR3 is TGCAGTGCGCCGCGGGGCCCGTACCAAGAGACCCAGTACTTC. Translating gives CSAPRGPYQETQYF.

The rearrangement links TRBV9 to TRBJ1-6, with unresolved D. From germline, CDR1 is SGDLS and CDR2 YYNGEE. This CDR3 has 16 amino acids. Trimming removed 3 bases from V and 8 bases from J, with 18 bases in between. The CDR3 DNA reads TGTGCCAGCAGCGCCACAGACCCCACTTTAGATTCACCCCTCCACTTT. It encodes CASSATDPTLDSPLHF.

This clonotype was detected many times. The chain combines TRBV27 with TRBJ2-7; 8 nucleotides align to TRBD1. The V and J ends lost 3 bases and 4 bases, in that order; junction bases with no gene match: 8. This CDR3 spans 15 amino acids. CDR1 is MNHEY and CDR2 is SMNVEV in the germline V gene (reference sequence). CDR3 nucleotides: TGTGCCAGCAGTTTGGGAACAGGGGGGTTGTACGAGCAGTACTTC. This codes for CASSLGTGGLYEQYF.

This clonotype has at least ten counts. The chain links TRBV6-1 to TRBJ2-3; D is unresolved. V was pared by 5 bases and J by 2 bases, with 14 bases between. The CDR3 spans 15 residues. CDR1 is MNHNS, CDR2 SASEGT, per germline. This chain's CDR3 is CASSPGPDNTDTQYF. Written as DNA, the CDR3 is TGTGCCAGCAGTCCCGGGCCGGATAACACAGATACGCAGTATTTT.

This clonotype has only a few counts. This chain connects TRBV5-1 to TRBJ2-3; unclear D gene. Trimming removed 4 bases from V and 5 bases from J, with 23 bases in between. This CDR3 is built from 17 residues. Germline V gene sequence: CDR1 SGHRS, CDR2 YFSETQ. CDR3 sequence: CASSAQWEQTLRDTQYF. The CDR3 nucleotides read TGCGCCAGCAGCGCCCAATGGGAACAGACCCTGAGAGATACGCAGTATTTT.

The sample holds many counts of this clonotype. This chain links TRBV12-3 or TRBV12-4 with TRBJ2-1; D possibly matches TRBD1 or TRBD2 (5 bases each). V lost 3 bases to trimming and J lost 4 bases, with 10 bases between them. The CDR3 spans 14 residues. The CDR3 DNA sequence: TGTGCCAGCAGTTTCTCCAGGGAGTACAATGAGCAGTTCTTC. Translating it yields CASSFSREYNEQFF.

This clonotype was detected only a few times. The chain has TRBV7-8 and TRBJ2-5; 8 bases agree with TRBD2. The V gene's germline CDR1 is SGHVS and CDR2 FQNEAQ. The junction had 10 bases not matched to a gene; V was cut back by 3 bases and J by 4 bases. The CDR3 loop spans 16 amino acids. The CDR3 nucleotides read TGTGCCAGCAGCTTGTGGGGACTAGGTGGACGAGAGACCCAGTACTTC. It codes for CASSLWGLGGRETQYF.

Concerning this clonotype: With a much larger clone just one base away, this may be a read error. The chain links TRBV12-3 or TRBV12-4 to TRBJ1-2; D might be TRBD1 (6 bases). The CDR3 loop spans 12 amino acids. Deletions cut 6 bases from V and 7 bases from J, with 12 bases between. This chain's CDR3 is CASSPVDSGYTF. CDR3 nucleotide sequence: TGTGCCAGCAGCCCCGTGGACAGTGGCTACACCTTC.

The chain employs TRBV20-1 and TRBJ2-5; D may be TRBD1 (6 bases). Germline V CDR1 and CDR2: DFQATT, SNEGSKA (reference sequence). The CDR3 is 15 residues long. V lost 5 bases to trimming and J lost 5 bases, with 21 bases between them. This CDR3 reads CSARTEAEMWETQYF. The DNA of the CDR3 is TGCAGTGCTCGGACAGAAGCAGAAATGTGGGAGACCCAGTACTTC.

CDR3 in amino acids: CASSGTGGSETQYF. The CDR3 DNA reads TGTGCCAGCAGCGGGACAGGGGGCTCAGAGACCCAGTACTTC. This chain connects TRBV5-4 to TRBJ2-5, with TRBD1 matching 12 bases. CDR1 is SGHNT, CDR2 YYREEE, per germline (reference sequence). Unmatched junction bases numbered 2, after V lost 4 bases and J lost 4 bases. The CDR3 runs 14 residues.

The CDR3 protein is CSARTSGFEQYF. The DNA of the CDR3 is TGCAGTGCTAGGACTAGCGGCTTCGAGCAGTACTTC. This chain connects TRBV20-1 to TRBJ2-7, with TRBD2 matching 9 bases. The V gene's germline CDR1 is DFQATT and CDR2 SNEGSKA (reference sequence). J was trimmed by 6 bases and V by 3 bases; bases with no gene match: 3. There are 12 residues in the CDR3.

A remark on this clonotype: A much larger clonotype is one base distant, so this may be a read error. The chain's CDR3 is CASSPRPPRTDTQYF. The CDR3 nucleotides read TGTGCCAGCAGTCCCCGACCGCCACGCACAGATACGCAGTATTTT. The chain is built from TRBV27 and TRBJ2-3; D is uncertain. CDR1 is MNHEY and CDR2 is SMNVEV in the germline V gene (reference sequence). The germline V and J ends were trimmed by 5 bases and 1 base, with 13 bases remaining between them. This CDR3 comprises 15 residues.

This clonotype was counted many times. In DNA, the CDR3 is TGTGCCAGCAGCTCGCCCCAGGGCTACGAGCAGTACTTC. As protein: CASSSPQGYEQYF. The gene calls are TRBV11-2 and TRBJ2-7; possible D gene TRBD1, 5 bases. Trimming took off 4 bases at V and 3 bases at J, with 10 bases between the two ends. Germline CDR1 SGHAT, CDR2 FQNNGV. This CDR3 has 13 residues. Using reference TRBV11-2 and TRBJ2-7 for the parts outside the CDR3, the full variable domain is EAGVAQSPRYKIIEKRQSVAFWCNPISGHATLYWYQQILGQGPKLLIQFQNNGVVDDSQLPKDRFSAERLKGVDSTLKIQPAKLEDSAVYLCASSSPQGYEQYFGPGTRLTVT.

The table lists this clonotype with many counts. The CDR3 protein is CASSYGTGGGYTF. CDR3 nucleotides: TGTGCCAGCAGTTACGGCACGGGGGGTGGCTACACCTTC. This chain links TRBV6-5 with TRBJ1-2; maybe TRBD1 (5 bases). Germline CDR1 and CDR2: MNHEY and SVGAGI. The V end was cut by 2 bases, the J end by 7 bases, with 11 bases between. The CDR3 loop spans 13 amino acids.

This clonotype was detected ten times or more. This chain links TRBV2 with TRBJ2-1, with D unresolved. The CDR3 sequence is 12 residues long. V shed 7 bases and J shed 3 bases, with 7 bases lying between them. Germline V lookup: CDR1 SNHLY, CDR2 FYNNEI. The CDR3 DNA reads TGTGCCAGCAAAGGGATCTACAATGAGCAGTTCTTC. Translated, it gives CASKGIYNEQFF.

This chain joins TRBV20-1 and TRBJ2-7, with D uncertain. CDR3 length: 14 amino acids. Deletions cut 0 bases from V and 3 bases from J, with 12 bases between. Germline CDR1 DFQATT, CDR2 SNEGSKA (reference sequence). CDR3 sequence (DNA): TGCAGTGCTAGAGACACGGCCAACCTCTACGAGCAGTACTTC. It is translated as CSARDTANLYEQYF.

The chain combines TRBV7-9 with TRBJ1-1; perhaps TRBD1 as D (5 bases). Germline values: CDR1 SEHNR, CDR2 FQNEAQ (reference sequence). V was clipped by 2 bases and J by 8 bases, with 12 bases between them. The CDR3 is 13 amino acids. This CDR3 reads CASSLPGTDEAFF. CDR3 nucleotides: TGTGCCAGCAGCTTACCCGGGACGGACGAAGCTTTCTTT. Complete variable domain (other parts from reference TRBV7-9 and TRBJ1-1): DTGVSQNPRHKITKRGQNVTFRCDPISEHNRLYWYRQTLGQGPEFLTYFQNEAQLEKSRLLSDRFSAERPKGSFSTLEIQRTEQGDSAMYLCASSLPGTDEAFFGQGTRLTVV.

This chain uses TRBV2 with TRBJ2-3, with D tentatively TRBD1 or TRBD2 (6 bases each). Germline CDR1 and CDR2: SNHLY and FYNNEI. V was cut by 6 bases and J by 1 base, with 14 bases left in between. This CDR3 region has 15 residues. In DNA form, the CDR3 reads TGTGCCAGCAGCCCCCTGGAGGGGGGCACAGATACGCAGTATTTT. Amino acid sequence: CASSPLEGGTDTQYF.

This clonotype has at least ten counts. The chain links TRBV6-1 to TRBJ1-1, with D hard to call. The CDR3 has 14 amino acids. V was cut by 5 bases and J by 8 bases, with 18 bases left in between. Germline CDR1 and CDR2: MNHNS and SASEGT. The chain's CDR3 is CASSNQRLIQEAFF. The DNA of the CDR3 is TGTGCCAGCAGTAATCAGCGTTTGATCCAGGAAGCTTTCTTT.

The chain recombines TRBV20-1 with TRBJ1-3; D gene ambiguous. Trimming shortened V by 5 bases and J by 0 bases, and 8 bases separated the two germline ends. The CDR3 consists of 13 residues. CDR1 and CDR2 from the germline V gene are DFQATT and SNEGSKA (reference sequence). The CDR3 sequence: CSARILSGNTIYF. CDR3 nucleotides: TGCAGTGCTCGGATCCTCTCTGGAAACACCATATATTTT.

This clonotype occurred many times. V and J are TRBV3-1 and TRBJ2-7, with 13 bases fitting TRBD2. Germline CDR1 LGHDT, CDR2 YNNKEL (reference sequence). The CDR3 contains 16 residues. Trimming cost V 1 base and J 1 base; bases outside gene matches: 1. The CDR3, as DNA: TGTGCCAGCAGCCAAGGGACTAGCGGGAGTTCCTACGAGCAGTACTTC. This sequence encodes CASSQGTSGSSYEQYF.

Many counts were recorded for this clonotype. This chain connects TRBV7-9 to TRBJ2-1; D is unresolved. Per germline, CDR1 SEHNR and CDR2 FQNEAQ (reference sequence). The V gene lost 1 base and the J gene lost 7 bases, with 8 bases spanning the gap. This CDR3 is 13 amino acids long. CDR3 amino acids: CASSLDVGNEQFF. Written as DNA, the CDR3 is TGTGCCAGCAGCTTAGATGTGGGAAATGAGCAGTTCTTC.

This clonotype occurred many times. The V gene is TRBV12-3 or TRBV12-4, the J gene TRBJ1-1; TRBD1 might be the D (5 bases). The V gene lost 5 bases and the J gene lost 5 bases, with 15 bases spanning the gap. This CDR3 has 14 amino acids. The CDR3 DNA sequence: TGTGCCAGCAGTCCCGAATCGCCAGGGACTGAAGCTTTCTTT. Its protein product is CASSPESPGTEAFF.